These 3 T cell receptor beta chains were sequenced from one sample in a study of breast tumors, draining lymph nodes, adjacent tissues. Samples came from axillary lymph nodes draining the breast cancer. A single record per CDR3 protein comes from TCRdb applying MiXCR to the multiplex PCR reads. This repertoire shows roughly 120,000 distinct CDR3 sequences, around 20% found once; its top ten account for under 4.5%. Material for sequencing was axillary lymph node tissue. Source of these receptors: a female donor with breast cancer. Some clones in this sample may be carry-over from other donors' samples.

This clonotype was picked up many times. The J gene is TRBJ2-7, the V gene TRBV29-1; 11 bases fit TRBD1. J lost 13 bases, V lost 5 bases, and 10 bases had no gene match. Germline CDR1 is SQVTM and CDR2 is ANQGSEA. The CDR3 extends over 12 amino acids. Here the CDR3 reads CSVLGQGAYHYF. The CDR3 DNA reads as TGCAGCGTTCTCGGACAGGGGGCGTATCACTACTTC.

This clonotype was seen at least ten times. The gene calls are TRBV7-9 and TRBJ1-2; D is unclear. The germline V and J ends were trimmed by 1 base and 2 bases, with 5 bases remaining between them. This CDR3 region has 13 residues. The V gene's germline CDR1 is SEHNR and CDR2 FQNEAQ (reference sequence). The CDR3 bases are TGTGCCAGCAGCTTAGACGGAAACTATGGCTACACCTTC. This translates into CASSLDGNYGYTF.

This clonotype was picked up a small number of times. The V gene is TRBV6-1, the J gene TRBJ2-2; 11 bases fit TRBD2. Per germline, CDR1 MNHNS and CDR2 SASEGT. The V gene end was trimmed by 1 base and the J gene end by 8 bases; junction bases not matched to a gene: 6. The CDR3 runs 16 residues. The CDR3 here is CASSEGSGGAGGELFF. DNA of the CDR3: TGTGCCAGCAGTGAAGGTAGCGGGGGGGCCGGAGGGGAGCTGTTTTTT.